This T cell receptor beta chain was obtained from a study of molecular identifiers for immune sequencing clone quantification. One entry per CDR3 protein results from TCRdb running MiXCR on the PCR reads. The profile shows roughly 320,000 distinct CDR3 sequences, 24% of them singletons. This clonotype was detected ten times or more. V gave up 5 bases and J gave up 4 bases; unmatched junction bases: 8. The CDR3 sequence is 15 residues long. From germline, CDR1 is MDHEN and CDR2 SYDVKM. The rearrangement joins TRBV28 to TRBJ1-3; 7 nucleotides line up with TRBD1. The sequence derives from a human donor in good health. Some libraries in this study had Jurkat cell RNA spiked in. Sequenced: naive CD8+ T cells from blood, with Jurkat cell RNA spiked in. Subset meaning: FACS-sorted CD8+CD4-CCR7+CD45RA+ naive T cells. The CDR3 spells CASSPRDSRGNTIYF. In DNA, the CDR3 is TGTGCCAGCAGTCCCCGGGACAGTCGAGGAAACACCATATATTTT.